This T cell receptor beta chain was sequenced for a study of blood T cell repertoires in COVID-19. At the level of the study: Samples taken during acute and convalescent COVID-19 were collected in the United States, Italy and Spain. Sources were T cells, B-cell-depleted T cells, or PBMCs; the material itself was cDNA or gDNA.

In this sample, this clone turned up many times. How the authors handled the data: It was from reference gene primer amplification that nucleated cell counts were estimated. Sequencing was performed with immunoSEQ multiplex PCR; in TCRdb, only in-frame clones are kept and a portion is missing. V, J and clone size are those of that table, while D and trimming were read from the DNA. Among some 200,000 clones listed, 84% were seen once. The ends were cut back, 6 bases at V and 0 bases at J, with 21 bases in the middle. Germline-derived CDR1 and CDR2 are SNHLY and FYNNEI. The CDR3 is made up of 18 amino acids.

The chain is built from TRBV2 and TRBJ1-5, with D possibly TRBD1 on 6 matching bases. Sample: peripheral blood. The TCR sequence derives from a woman aged 50 to 60 with active or convalescent COVID-19. The CDR3 sequence is CASRHQGVGQASNQPQHF. Here the CDR3 DNA reads TGTGCCAGCAGACACCAAGGGGTGGGACAAGCTAGCAATCAGCCCCAGCATTTT. Drawing the rest from reference TRBV2 and TRBJ1-5, the complete variable domain is EPEVTQTPSHQVTQMGQEVILRCVPISNHLYFYWYRQILGQKVEFLVSFYNNEISEKSEIFDDQFSVERPDGSNFTLKIRSTKLEDSAMYFCASRHQGVGQASNQPQHFGDGTRLSIL.